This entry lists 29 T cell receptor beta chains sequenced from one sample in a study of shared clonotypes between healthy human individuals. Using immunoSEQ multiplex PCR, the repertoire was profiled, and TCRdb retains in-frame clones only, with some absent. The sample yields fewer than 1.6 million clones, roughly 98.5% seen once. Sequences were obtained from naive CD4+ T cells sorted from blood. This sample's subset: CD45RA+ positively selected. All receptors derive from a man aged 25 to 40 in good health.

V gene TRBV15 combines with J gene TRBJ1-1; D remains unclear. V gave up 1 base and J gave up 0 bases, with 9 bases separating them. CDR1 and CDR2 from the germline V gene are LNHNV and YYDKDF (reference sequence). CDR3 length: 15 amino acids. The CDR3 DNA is TGTGCCACCAGCAGAGGGCGCAGGCTGAACACTGAAGCTTTCTTT. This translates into CATSRGRRLNTEAFF.

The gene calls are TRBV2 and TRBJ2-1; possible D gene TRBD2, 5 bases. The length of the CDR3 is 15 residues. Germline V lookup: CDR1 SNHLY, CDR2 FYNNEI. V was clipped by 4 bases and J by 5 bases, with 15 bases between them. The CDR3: CASSASSRWDNEQFF. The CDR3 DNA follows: TGTGCCAGCAGTGCTAGCAGCCGCTGGGACAATGAGCAGTTCTTC. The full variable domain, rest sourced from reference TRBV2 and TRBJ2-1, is EPEVTQTPSHQVTQMGQEVILRCVPISNHLYFYWYRQILGQKVEFLVSFYNNEISEKSEIFDDQFSVERPDGSNFTLKIRSTKLEDSAMYFCASSASSRWDNEQFFGPGTRLTVL.

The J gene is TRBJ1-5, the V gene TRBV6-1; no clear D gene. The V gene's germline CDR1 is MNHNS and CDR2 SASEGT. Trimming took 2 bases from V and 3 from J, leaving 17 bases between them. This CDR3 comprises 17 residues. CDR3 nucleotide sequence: TGTGCCAGCAGTGAATTAGTCCCCGCCATATCCAATCAGCCCCAGCATTTT. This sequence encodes CASSELVPAISNQPQHF.

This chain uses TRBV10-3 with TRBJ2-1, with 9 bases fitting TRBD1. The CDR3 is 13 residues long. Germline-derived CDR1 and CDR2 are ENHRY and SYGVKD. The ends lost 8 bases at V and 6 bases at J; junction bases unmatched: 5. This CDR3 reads CAIRDRDPNEQFF. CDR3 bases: TGTGCCATCCGGGACAGGGACCCCAATGAGCAGTTCTTC.

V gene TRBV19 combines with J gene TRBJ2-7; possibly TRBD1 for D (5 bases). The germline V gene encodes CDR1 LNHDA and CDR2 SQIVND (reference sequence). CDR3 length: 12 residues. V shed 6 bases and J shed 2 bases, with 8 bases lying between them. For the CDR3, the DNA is TGTGCCAGTAGCGACAGAACCTACGAGCAGTACTTC. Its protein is CASSDRTYEQYF.

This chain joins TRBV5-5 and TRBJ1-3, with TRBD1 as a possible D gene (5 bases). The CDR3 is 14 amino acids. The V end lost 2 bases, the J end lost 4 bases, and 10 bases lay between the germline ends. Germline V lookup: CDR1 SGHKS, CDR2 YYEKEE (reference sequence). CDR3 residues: CASSLQVAGNTIYF. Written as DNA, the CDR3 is TGTGCCAGCAGCTTACAGGTAGCGGGAAACACCATATATTTT.

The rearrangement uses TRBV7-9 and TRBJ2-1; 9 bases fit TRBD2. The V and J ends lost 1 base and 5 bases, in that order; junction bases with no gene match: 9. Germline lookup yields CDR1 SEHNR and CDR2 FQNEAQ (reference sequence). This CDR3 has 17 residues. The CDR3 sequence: CASSLGALAGYNNEQFF. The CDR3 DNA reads TGTGCCAGCAGCTTAGGGGCCCTAGCGGGATATAACAATGAGCAGTTCTTC.

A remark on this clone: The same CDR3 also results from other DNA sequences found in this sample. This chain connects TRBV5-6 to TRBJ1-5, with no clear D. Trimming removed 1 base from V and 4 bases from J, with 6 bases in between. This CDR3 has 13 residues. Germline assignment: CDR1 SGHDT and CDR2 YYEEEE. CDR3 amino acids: CASSLSANQPQHF. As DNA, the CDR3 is TGTGCCAGCAGCTTGAGTGCAAATCAGCCCCAGCATTTT.

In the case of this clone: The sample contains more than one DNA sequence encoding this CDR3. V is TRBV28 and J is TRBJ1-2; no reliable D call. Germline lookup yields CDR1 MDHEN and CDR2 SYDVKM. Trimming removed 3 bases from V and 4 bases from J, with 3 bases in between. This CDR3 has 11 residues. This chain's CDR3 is CASSFGYGYTF. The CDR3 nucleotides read TGTGCCAGCAGTTTTGGCTATGGCTACACCTTC.

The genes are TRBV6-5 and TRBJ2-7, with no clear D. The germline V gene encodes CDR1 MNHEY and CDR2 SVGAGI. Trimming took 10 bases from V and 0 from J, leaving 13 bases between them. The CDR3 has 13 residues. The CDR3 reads CATRSSSSYEQYF. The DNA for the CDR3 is TGTGCCACCCGTTCTTCAAGCTCCTACGAGCAGTACTTC.

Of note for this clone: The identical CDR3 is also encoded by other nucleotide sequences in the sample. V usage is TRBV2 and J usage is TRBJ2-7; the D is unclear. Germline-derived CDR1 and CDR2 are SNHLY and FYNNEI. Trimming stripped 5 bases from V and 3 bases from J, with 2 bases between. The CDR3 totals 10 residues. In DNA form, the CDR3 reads TGTGCCAGCAGTATCTACGAGCAGTACTTC. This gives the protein CASSIYEQYF.

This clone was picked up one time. CDR3: CASKAGGPVDTQYF. The CDR3 DNA is TGTGCCAGTAAGGCGGGAGGGCCCGTAGATACGCAGTATTTT. J is TRBJ2-3 and V is TRBV19, with 9 bases aligning to TRBD2. Trimming took 7 bases from V and 5 from J; bases not matched to a gene: 7. The CDR3 is 14 residues long. Germline loops: CDR1 LNHDA, CDR2 SQIVND (reference sequence).

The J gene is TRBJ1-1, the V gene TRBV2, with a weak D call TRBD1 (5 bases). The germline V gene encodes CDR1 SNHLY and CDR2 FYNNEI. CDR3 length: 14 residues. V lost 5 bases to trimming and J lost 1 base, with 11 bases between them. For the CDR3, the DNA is TGTGCCAGCAGTAAAAGCAGGGCGAACACTGAAGCTTTCTTT. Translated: CASSKSRANTEAFF.

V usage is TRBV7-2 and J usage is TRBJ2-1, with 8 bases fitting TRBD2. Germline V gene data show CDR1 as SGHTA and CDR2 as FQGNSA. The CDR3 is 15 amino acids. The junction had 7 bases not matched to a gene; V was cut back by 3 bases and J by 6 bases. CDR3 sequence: CASSFGGGPFNEQFF. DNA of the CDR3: TGTGCCAGCAGCTTTGGCGGGGGGCCGTTCAATGAGCAGTTCTTC.

The CDR3 DNA reads TGTGCCAGTAGTTCCGGGACGGCGATGTACGAGCAGTACTTC. It encodes CASSSGTAMYEQYF. The J gene is TRBJ2-7, the V gene TRBV19; D possibly matches TRBD1 or TRBD2 (5 bases each). This CDR3 has 14 residues. V was clipped by 5 bases and J by 4 bases, with 15 bases between them. Germline V gives CDR1 LNHDA, CDR2 SQIVND (reference sequence).

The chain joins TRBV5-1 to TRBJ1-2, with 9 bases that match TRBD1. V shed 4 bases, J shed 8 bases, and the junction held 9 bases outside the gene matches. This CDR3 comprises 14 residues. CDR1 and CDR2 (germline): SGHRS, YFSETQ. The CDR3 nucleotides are TGCGCCAGCAGCCGGGACAGGGAGGACCGAGGCTACACCTTC. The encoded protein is CASSRDREDRGYTF. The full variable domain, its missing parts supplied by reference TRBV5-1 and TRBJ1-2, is KAGVTQTPRYLIKTRGQQVTLSCSPISGHRSVSWYQQTPGQGLQFLFEYFSETQRNKGNFPGRFSGRQFSNSRSEMNVSTLELGDSALYLCASSRDREDRGYTFGSGTRLTVV.

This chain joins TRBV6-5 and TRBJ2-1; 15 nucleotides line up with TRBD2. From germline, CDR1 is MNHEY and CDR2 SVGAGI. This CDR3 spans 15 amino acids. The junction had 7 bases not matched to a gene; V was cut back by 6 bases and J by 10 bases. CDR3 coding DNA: TGTGCCAGCAGCCTAGGACTAGCGGGAGGGCACGAGCAGTTCTTC. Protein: CASSLGLAGGHEQFF.

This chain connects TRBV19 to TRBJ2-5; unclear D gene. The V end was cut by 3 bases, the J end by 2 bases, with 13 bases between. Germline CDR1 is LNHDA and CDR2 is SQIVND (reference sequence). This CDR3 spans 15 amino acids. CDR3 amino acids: CASSITAGLQETQYF. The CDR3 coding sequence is TGTGCCAGTAGTATCACGGCAGGCTTACAAGAGACCCAGTACTTC.

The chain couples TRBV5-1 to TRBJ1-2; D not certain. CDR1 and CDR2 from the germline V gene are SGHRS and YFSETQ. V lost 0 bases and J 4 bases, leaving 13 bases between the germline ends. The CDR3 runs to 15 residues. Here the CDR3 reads CASSLEGALGYGYTF. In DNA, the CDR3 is TGCGCCAGCAGCTTGGAGGGAGCCCTGGGCTATGGCTACACCTTC. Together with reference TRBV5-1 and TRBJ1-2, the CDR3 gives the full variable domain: KAGVTQTPRYLIKTRGQQVTLSCSPISGHRSVSWYQQTPGQGLQFLFEYFSETQRNKGNFPGRFSGRQFSNSRSEMNVSTLELGDSALYLCASSLEGALGYGYTFGSGTRLTVV.

The CDR3 DNA reads TGTGCCAGCAGCTCAAGAGGGGTTTTGTACGAGCAGTACTTC. It codes for CASSSRGVLYEQYF. The J gene is TRBJ2-7, the V gene TRBV11-1, with D tentatively TRBD1 or TRBD2 (5 bases each). The CDR3 runs to 14 residues. Germline CDR1 is SGHAT and CDR2 is FQDESV (reference sequence). Trimming left V 4 bases short and J 4 bases short, with 14 bases between.

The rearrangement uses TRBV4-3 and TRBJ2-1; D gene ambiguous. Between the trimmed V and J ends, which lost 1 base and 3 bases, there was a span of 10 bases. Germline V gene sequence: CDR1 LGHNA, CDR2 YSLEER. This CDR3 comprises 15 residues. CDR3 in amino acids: CASSQGRGRYNEQFF. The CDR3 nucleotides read TGCGCCAGCAGCCAAGGGCGTGGCCGCTACAATGAGCAGTTCTTC.

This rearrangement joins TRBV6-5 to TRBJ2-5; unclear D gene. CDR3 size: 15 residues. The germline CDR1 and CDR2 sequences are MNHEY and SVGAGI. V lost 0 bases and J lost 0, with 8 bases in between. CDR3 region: CASSYSPTYQETQYF. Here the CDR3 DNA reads TGTGCCAGCAGTTACTCGCCGACGTACCAAGAGACCCAGTACTTC.

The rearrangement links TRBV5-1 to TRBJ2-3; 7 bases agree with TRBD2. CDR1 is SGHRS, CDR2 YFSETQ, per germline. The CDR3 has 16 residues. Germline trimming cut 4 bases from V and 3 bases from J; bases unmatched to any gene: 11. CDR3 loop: CASSLALSGSTDTQYF. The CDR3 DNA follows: TGCGCCAGCAGCCTCGCCCTTAGCGGGTCTACAGATACGCAGTATTTT.

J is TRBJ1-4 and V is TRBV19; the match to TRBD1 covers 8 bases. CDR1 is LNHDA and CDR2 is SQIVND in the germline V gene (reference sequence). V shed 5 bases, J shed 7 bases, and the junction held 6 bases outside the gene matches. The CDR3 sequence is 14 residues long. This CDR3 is CASSGQGAAEKLFF. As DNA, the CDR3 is TGTGCCAGTAGTGGGCAGGGGGCGGCTGAAAAACTGTTTTTT.

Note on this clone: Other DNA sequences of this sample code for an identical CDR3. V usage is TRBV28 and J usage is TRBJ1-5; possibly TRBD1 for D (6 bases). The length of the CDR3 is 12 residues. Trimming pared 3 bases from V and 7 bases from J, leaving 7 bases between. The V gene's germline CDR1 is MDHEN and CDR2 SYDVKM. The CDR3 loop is CASSLRGQPQHF. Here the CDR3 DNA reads TGTGCCAGCAGTTTGAGGGGGCAGCCCCAGCATTTT.

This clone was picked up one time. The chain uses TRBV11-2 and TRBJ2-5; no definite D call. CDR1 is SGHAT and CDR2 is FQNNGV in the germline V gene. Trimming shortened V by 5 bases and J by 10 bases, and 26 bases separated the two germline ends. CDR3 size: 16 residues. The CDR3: CASSPSIGVDPLVQYF. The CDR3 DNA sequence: TGTGCCAGCAGCCCTTCAATCGGAGTGGACCCTTTAGTCCAGTACTTC.

The CDR3 spells CASSLDRWRTEAFF. In DNA form, the CDR3 reads TGTGCCAGCAGCTTAGATCGGTGGAGGACTGAAGCTTTCTTT. The chain is built from TRBV7-8 and TRBJ1-1; D is unclear. This CDR3 contains 14 residues. Looked up from germline, CDR1 is SGHVS and CDR2 is FQNEAQ. V lost 1 base to trimming and J lost 5 bases, with 11 bases between them.

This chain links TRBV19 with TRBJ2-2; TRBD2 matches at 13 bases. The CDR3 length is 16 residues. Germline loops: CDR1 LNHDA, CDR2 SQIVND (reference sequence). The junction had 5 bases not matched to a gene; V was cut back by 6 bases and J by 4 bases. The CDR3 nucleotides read TGTGCCAGTAGCCGATGGACTAGCGGGAGCACCGGGGAGCTGTTTTTT. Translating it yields CASSRWTSGSTGELFF.

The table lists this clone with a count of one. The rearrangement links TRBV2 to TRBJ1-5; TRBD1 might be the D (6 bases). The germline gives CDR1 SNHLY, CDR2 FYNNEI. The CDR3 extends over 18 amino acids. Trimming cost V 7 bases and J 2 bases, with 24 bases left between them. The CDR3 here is CASTLSGQQPIRNQPQHF. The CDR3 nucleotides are TGTGCCAGCACCCTAAGCGGACAGCAGCCCATCCGCAATCAGCCCCAGCATTTT.